Each of the 3 T cell receptor beta chains below was sequenced from the same sample in a study of CD8 T cells in ankylosing spondylitis. TCRdb analysed the 5' RACE reads with MiXCR anew, one entry per CDR3 protein. This table has around 300,000 distinct CDR3 sequences, around 10% appearing once. Sequenced material: blood, either unsorted or a sorted T cell fraction (not recorded which). All receptors come from a female donor with ankylosing spondylitis or in good health (not recorded which).

This clonotype appeared a few times. The chain carries TRBV12-3 or TRBV12-4 and TRBJ2-7, with TRBD2 matching 10 bases. The CDR3 loop spans 13 amino acids. With 8 bases clipped from V and 2 bases from J, the junction kept 3 bases outside the gene matches. DNA for the CDR3: TGTGCCAGCGTTCTAGCGGGGGCCTACGAGCAGTACTTC. It encodes CASVLAGAYEQYF.

In this sample, this clonotype turned up many times. The chain recombines TRBV25-1 with TRBJ2-1; D unclear. CDR1 is MGHDK and CDR2 is SYGVNS in the germline V gene. Trimming pared 4 bases from V and 1 base from J, leaving 20 bases between. The CDR3 spans 18 residues. As DNA, the CDR3 is TGTGCCAGCAGTGGGAAAAAACTGGCGAAACAGTCCTACAATGAGCAGTTCTTC. Translated: CASSGKKLAKQSYNEQFF.

This clonotype was picked up many times. This chain links TRBV9 with TRBJ2-7, with D perhaps TRBD1 or TRBD2 (7 bases each). Between the trimmed V and J ends, which lost 4 bases and 6 bases, there was a span of 17 bases. Germline V gives CDR1 SGDLS, CDR2 YYNGEE. There are 14 residues in the CDR3. CDR3 nucleotide sequence: TGTGCCAGCAGCCCCAGGGGGGGAGGTCTCGAGCAGTACTTC. The encoded protein is CASSPRGGGLEQYF.